The clone carrying this T cell receptor beta chain was counted a few times. Its target is unknown. Assay used: immunoSEQ multiplex PCR; TCRdb lists only in-frame clones, some missing. The sample yields 85,000 to 100,000 clones, 80% seen once. V dropped 0 bases and J dropped 4 bases, with 9 bases sitting between them. The CDR3 contains 15 residues. Germline assignment: CDR1 LGHNA and CDR2 YSLEER. The time point is: baseline, week 1 (first vaccination visit). Specified treatment: pre-vaccination baseline after standard-of-care therapy. The sample belongs to a study of a mutant IDH1 vaccine in newly diagnosed glioma. Study as a whole: Most patients had received both radiotherapy and temozolomide, the prior options being radiotherapy, temozolomide, or both.

Study-wide points: Apparently, pseudoprogression bore no relation to changes among the top peripheral T cell clonotypes.

Sample: PBMCs, taken from a glioma patient treated with radiotherapy, temozolomide or both. The rearrangement links TRBV4-3 to TRBJ1-4, with D maybe TRBD1 (5 bases). This TCR was sampled from a man aged 35 to 55 with glioma. The CDR3 DNA sequence: TGCGCCAGCAGCCAAGATTTGACAGTTAATGAAAAACTGTTTTTT. It specifies CASSQDLTVNEKLFF.